The present entry profiles one T cell receptor (beta chain) with its context. This sample stems from a study of T cell changes during pregnancy in multiple sclerosis. Trimming removed 3 bases at V and 0 bases at J, with 18 bases between. CDR3 length: 18 residues. In germline, CDR1 is LNHDA, CDR2 SQIVND (reference sequence). The data were produced by immunoSEQ multiplex PCR, yet TCRdb's version contains in-frame clones alone and is incomplete. The table has about 42,000 clones, about 85% seen once. The specimen comprised CD4+ T cells from peripheral blood mononuclear cells, sampled before pregnancy. This chain connects TRBV19 to TRBJ1-5, with D tentatively TRBD1 (5 bases). This TCR was recovered from a female donor with multiple sclerosis, enrolled in a pregnancy study. CDR3 in amino acids: CASSIWGRYEDSNQPQHF. CDR3 DNA sequence: TGTGCCAGTAGTATTTGGGGGAGGTATGAGGATAGCAATCAGCCCCAGCATTTT.